This record concerns one T cell receptor (beta chain) sequence. Its antigen is still unknown. Generated by immunoSEQ multiplex PCR, the TCRdb table keeps only in-frame clones and is missing some. The table has about 2.3 million clones, over 85% seen once. Caucasian adults residing in Nashville, Tennessee made up all the donors. This sample is drawn from a study of shared clonotypes between healthy human individuals. Study-level findings and limits: Sorted-subset sequencing, rarefaction showed, was incomplete despite large depth.

Material for sequencing was naive CD4+ T cells from PBMCs. Subset meaning: CD45RA+ positively selected. The clonotype was recovered from a man between 18 and 35 years old in good health. Some clones in this sample may be carry-over from other donors' samples.

CDR3 in amino acids: CRQAEDTGELFF. CDR3 bases: TGCCGGCAGGCCGAAGACACCGGGGAGCTGTTTTTT. This chain uses TRBV29-1 with TRBJ2-2, with D unclear. The CDR3 loop spans 12 amino acids. Per germline, CDR1 SQVTM and CDR2 ANQGSEA.